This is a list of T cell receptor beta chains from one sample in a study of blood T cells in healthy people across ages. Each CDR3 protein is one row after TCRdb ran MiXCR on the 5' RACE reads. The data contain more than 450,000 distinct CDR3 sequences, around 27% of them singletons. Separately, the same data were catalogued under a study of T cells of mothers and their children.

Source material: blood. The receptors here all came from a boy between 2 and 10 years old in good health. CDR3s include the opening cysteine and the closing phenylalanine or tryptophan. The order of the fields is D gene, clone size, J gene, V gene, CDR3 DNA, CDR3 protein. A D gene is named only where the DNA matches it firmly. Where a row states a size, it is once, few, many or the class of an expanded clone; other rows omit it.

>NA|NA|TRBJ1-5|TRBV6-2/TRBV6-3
TGTGCCAGCAAGAGAATCAACGGCAATCAGCCCCAGCATTTT
CASKRINGNQPQHF
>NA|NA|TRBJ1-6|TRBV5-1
TGCGCCAGCAGCTCGGGAGGGAGGGATAATTCACCCCTCCACTTT
CASSSGGRDNSPLHF
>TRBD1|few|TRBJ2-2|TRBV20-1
TGCAGTGCGCAAAGACAGGGGCTGAACACCGGGGAGCTGTTTTTT
CSAQRQGLNTGELFF
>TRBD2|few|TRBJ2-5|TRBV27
TGTGCCAGCAACGCGGGACTAGCGGGACCCAGGACCCAGTACTTC
CASNAGLAGPRTQYF
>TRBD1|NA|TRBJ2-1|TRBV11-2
TGTGCCAGCAGCTTAGTTACAGGGGATGAGCAGTTCTTC
CASSLVTGDEQFF
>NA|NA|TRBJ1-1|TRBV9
TGTGCCAGCAGCCCCGGGGAGTCTGAAGCTTTCTTT
CASSPGESEAFF
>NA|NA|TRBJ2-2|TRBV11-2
TGTGCCAGCAGCCATTGGGGTGAACAGGGAAGGAGCGGGGAGCTGTTTTTT
CASSHWGEQGRSGELFF
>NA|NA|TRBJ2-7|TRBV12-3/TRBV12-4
TGTGCCAGCAGTGTGACTGATCCTTTGGACGAGCAGTACTTC
CASSVTDPLDEQYF
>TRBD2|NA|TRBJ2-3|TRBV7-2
TGTGCCAGCAGCTTAAGAGCGGGGGGGCTTGAAACGCAGTATTTT
CASSLRAGGLETQYF
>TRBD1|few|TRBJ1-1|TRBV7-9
TGTGCCAGCAGCCCTGACAGGGGGTGGACTGAAGCTTTCTTT
CASSPDRGWTEAFF
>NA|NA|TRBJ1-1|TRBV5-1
TGCGCCAGCAGGCGTACAGGGAGAAATGAAGCTTTCTTT
CASRRTGRNEAFF
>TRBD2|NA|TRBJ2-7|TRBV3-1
TGTGCCAGCAGCCAAGTCCTTCGGATAGCGGGAGAAAACTTCGAGCAGTACTTC
CASSQVLRIAGENFEQYF
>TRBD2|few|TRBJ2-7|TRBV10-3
TGTGCCATCAGTGAACGGCTAGCGGTCTCCTACGAGCAGTACTTC
CAISERLAVSYEQYF
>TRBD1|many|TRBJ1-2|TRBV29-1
TGCAGCGTTGCCGGGGGACAGGGAGACTATGGCTACACCTTC
CSVAGGQGDYGYTF
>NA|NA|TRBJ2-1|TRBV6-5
TGTGCCAGCAGTAGAGGGACCCGGGATGAGCAGTTCTTC
CASSRGTRDEQFF
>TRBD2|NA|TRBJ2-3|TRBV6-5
TGTGCCAGCAGTAACACCGGGAGGACGTACTCGAGCACAGATACGCAGTATTTT
CASSNTGRTYSSTDTQYF
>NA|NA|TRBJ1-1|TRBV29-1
TGCAGCGTTGAAGATCTGACAGGTGAAGCTTTCTTT
CSVEDLTGEAFF
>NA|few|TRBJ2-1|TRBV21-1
TGTGCCAGCAGCAAGGAACAGGGGCTTAATGAGCAGTTCTTC
CASSKEQGLNEQFF
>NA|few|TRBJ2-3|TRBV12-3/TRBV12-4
TGTGCCAGCAGTTTATCGGCTGGAACGCAGTATTTT
CASSLSAGTQYF
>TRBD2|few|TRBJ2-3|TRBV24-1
TGTGCCACCAGTGACGAGGGGACTAGCGGGTATACGCAGTATTTT
CATSDEGTSGYTQYF
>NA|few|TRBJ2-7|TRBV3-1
TGTGCCAGCAGCCAAGGGCCAATCTACGAGCAGTACTTC
CASSQGPIYEQYF
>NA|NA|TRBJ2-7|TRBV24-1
TGTGCCACCAGTGCAGTGGAAAAGTACGAGCAGTACTTC
CATSAVEKYEQYF
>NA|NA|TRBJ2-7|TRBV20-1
TGCAGTGCTAGCGACCAGATCTACGAGCAGTACTTC
CSASDQIYEQYF
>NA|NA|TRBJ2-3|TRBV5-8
TGTGCCAGCAGCCAGGACCGACTCCCGGATACGCAGTATTTT
CASSQDRLPDTQYF